The 16 T cell receptor beta chains below come from one sample, sequenced in a study of radiotherapy plus CTLA-4 blockade in lung cancer (dated by TCRdb to the late 2010s). The library came from the immunoSEQ multiplex PCR assay. This is the immuneACCESS table as TCRdb keeps it, with only in-frame sequences that have V and J called. A part of the clones is gone; compared with another copy, unresolved V genes explain less than half, and the rest is unexplained. The sample table holds tens of thousands of clones, of which roughly 85% were seen once. The ten top clones hold around a quarter of the sample. The sample in question was peripheral blood, obtained from a patient treated with radiotherapy plus ipilimumab. These receptors originate from a human donor with non-small cell lung cancer whose response to radiotherapy plus ipilimumab could not be evaluated.

This clone was seen a single time. The chain uses TRBV7-9 and TRBJ1-1; the D gene is possibly TRBD1 (6 bases). The CDR3 spans 14 residues. Trimming stripped 5 bases from V and 1 base from J, with 11 bases between. The germline V gene encodes CDR1 SEHNR and CDR2 FQNEAQ (reference sequence). This CDR3 reads CASSTQGRNTEAFF. In DNA form, the CDR3 reads TGTGCCAGCAGCACGCAGGGGAGGAACACTGAAGCTTTCTTT.

CDR3 region: CASRPRTSGTFGTQYF. In DNA form, the CDR3 reads TGTGCCAGCAGACCGCGGACTAGCGGGACTTTTGGGACCCAGTACTTC. The chain combines TRBV11-1 with TRBJ2-5; the match to TRBD2 covers 12 bases. V shed 6 bases, J shed 7 bases, and the junction held 12 bases outside the gene matches. Per germline, CDR1 SGHAT and CDR2 FQDESV (reference sequence). CDR3 size: 16 residues.

The chain recombines TRBV2 with TRBJ2-1, with 12 bases that match TRBD2. The V segment lost 6 bases and the J segment 4 bases; nucleotides outside the gene matches: 4. CDR3 length: 15 amino acids. The germline CDR1 and CDR2 sequences are SNHLY and FYNNEI. The CDR3 loop is CASRRTSGIYNEQFF. CDR3 nucleotides: TGTGCCAGCAGGCGGACTAGCGGGATTTACAATGAGCAGTTCTTC.

The V and J genes are TRBV19 and TRBJ2-1, with 7 bases matching TRBD2. V gave up 3 bases and J gave up 6 bases; unmatched junction bases: 5. CDR3 length: 14 residues. The germline gives CDR1 LNHDA, CDR2 SQIVND (reference sequence). The CDR3 DNA is TGTGCCAGTAGTATGATCGCTAGCGGCAATGAGCAGTTCTTC. Residues: CASSMIASGNEQFF.

The rearrangement uses TRBV18 and TRBJ2-1; D is perhaps TRBD2 (6 bases). V shed 3 bases and J shed 6 bases, with 18 bases lying between them. CDR1 is KGHSH, CDR2 LQKENI, per germline. The CDR3 totals 16 residues. CDR3 sequence (DNA): TGTGCCAGCTCACCCCCGCGTGGCGGGACTGGCAATGAGCAGTTCTTC. Protein product: CASSPPRGGTGNEQFF. The full variable domain, with the rest looked up from reference TRBV18 and TRBJ2-1, is NAGVMQNPRHLVRRRGQEARLRCSPMKGHSHVYWYRQLPEEGLKFMVYLQKENIIDESGMPKERFSAEFPKEGPSILRIQQVVRGDSAAYFCASSPPRGGTGNEQFFGPGTRLTVL.

The CDR3 spells CAISEAVSNQPQHF. Written as DNA, the CDR3 is TGTGCCATCAGTGAGGCGGTTAGCAATCAGCCCCAGCATTTT. This chain joins TRBV10-3 and TRBJ1-5; no reliable D call. The CDR3 totals 14 residues. CDR1 and CDR2 from the germline V gene are ENHRY and SYGVKD. Trimming took off 2 bases at V and 0 bases at J, with 5 bases between the two ends.

V and J are TRBV29-1 and TRBJ2-3; 12 nucleotides align to TRBD2. V lost 7 bases, J lost 6 bases, and 8 bases stayed unmatched. The V gene's germline CDR1 is SQVTM and CDR2 ANQGSEA. This CDR3 has 14 residues. DNA for the CDR3: TGCAGCGCCGCGCTAGCGGGAGGGTCCGATACGCAGTATTTT. Translating gives CSAALAGGSDTQYF.

The chain employs TRBV6-5 and TRBJ2-7; D might be TRBD2 (6 bases). Germline lookup yields CDR1 MNHEY and CDR2 SVGAGI. The CDR3 loop spans 15 amino acids. Trimming left V 2 bases short and J 4 bases short, with 15 bases between. Here the CDR3 reads CASSYGVEGSYEQYF. CDR3 in DNA: TGTGCCAGCAGTTACGGGGTGGAGGGGTCTTACGAGCAGTACTTC.

This chain joins TRBV15 and TRBJ1-3, with D perhaps matching TRBD1 (5 bases). Trimming pared 1 base from V and 4 bases from J, leaving 14 bases between. The V gene's germline CDR1 is LNHNV and CDR2 YYDKDF (reference sequence). The length of the CDR3 is 16 residues. Here the CDR3 reads CATSRGLPGFGNTIYF. The CDR3 DNA reads TGTGCCACCAGCAGAGGCCTACCAGGGTTCGGAAACACCATATATTTT.

This clone has a handful of counts. The CDR3 spells CASSLWGEETQYF. The DNA for the CDR3 is TGTGCCAGCAGCCTCTGGGGGGAAGAGACCCAGTACTTC. V and J are TRBV11-2 and TRBJ2-5; maybe TRBD2 (6 bases). Germline CDR1 SGHAT, CDR2 FQNNGV. V lost 5 bases to trimming and J lost 3 bases, with 10 bases between them. The CDR3 sequence is 13 residues long.

The rearrangement uses TRBV18 and TRBJ2-1, with 12 bases lining up with TRBD1. Germline V gives CDR1 KGHSH, CDR2 LQKENI. The CDR3 sequence is 16 residues long. J lost 3 bases, V lost 4 bases, and 4 bases had no gene match. The CDR3 is CASSQGQGADYNEQFF. The CDR3, as DNA: TGTGCCAGCTCACAGGGACAGGGGGCAGACTACAATGAGCAGTTCTTC.

J is TRBJ2-2 and V is TRBV9, with a tentative D call TRBD1 (6 bases). V dropped 1 base and J dropped 5 bases, with 15 bases sitting between them. The germline V gene encodes CDR1 SGDLS and CDR2 YYNGEE. The CDR3 is 16 amino acids. The CDR3 here is CASSVQGQSLTGELFF. In DNA, the CDR3 is TGTGCCAGCAGCGTACAGGGACAATCGCTAACCGGGGAGCTGTTTTTT.

The chain joins TRBV5-1 to TRBJ2-1, with unresolved D. The germline V and J ends were trimmed by 0 bases and 5 bases, with 12 bases remaining between them. This CDR3 is built from 15 residues. Looked up from germline, CDR1 is SGHRS and CDR2 is YFSETQ. This CDR3 reads CASSLELAGNNEQFF. In DNA, the CDR3 is TGCGCCAGCAGCTTGGAGTTGGCAGGTAACAATGAGCAGTTCTTC.

The genes are TRBV11-3 and TRBJ2-1; 10 positions agree with TRBD2. In germline, CDR1 is SGHNT, CDR2 YENEEA. This CDR3 has 17 amino acids. The ends lost 5 bases at V and 0 bases at J; junction bases unmatched: 7. CDR3 amino acids: CASSKTSGKNSYNEQFF. Written as DNA, the CDR3 is TGTGCCAGCAGCAAAACTAGCGGGAAAAACTCCTACAATGAGCAGTTCTTC.

This rearrangement joins TRBV28 to TRBJ1-4; the D gene is possibly TRBD1 (6 bases). The CDR3 runs 15 residues. Looked up from germline, CDR1 is MDHEN and CDR2 is SYDVKM. V lost 3 bases and J 5 bases, leaving 13 bases between the germline ends. The CDR3 protein is CASSLQGRQNEKLFF. The CDR3, as DNA: TGTGCCAGCAGTTTGCAGGGGAGACAAAATGAAAAACTGTTTTTT.

The V and J genes are TRBV4-3 and TRBJ2-2, with D possibly matching TRBD1 (7 bases). The CDR3 runs to 16 residues. V was clipped by 0 bases and J by 5 bases, with 13 bases between them. CDR1 LGHNA and CDR2 YSLEER come from the germline V gene. CDR3 amino acids: CASSQDNQGGTGELFF. DNA of the CDR3: TGCGCCAGCAGCCAAGATAACCAGGGGGGAACCGGGGAGCTGTTTTTT.